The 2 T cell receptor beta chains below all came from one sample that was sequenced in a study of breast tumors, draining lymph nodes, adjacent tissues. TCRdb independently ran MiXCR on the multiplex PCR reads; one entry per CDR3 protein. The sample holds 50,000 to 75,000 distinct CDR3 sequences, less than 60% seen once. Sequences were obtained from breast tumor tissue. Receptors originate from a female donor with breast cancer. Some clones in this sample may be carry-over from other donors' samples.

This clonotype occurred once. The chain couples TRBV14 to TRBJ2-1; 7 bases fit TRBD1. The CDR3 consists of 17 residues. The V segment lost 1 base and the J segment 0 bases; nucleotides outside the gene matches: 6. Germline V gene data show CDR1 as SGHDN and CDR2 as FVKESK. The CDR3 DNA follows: TGTGCCAGCAGCCAAGGGGCCGGGACAGCCTCCTACAATGAGCAGTTCTTC. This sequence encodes CASSQGAGTASYNEQFF. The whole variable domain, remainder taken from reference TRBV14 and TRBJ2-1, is EAGVTQFPSHSVIEKGQTVTLRCDPISGHDNLYWYRRVMGKEIKFLLHFVKESKQDESGMPNNRFLAERTGGTYSTLKVQPAELEDSGVYFCASSQGAGTASYNEQFFGPGTRLTVL.

Written as DNA, the CDR3 is TGTGCCAGCAGTCCCCCTGAGGGGGAGACCCAGTACTTC. Translated: CASSPPEGETQYF. The chain recombines TRBV12-3 or TRBV12-4 with TRBJ2-5, with D perhaps TRBD1 or TRBD2 (5 bases each). The CDR3 has 13 residues. The V and J ends lost 5 bases and 5 bases respectively, with 12 bases between them.